A selection of T cell receptor beta chains follows, all from one sample in a study of T cells in Graves' hyperthyroidism and ophthalmopathy. Via MiXCR, TCRdb re-called the multiplex PCR reads, giving one row per CDR3 protein. This sample has around 700,000 distinct CDR3 sequences, with roughly a sixth found just once. Sample: blood. All receptors come from a woman aged 50 to 60 with Graves' hyperthyroidism that later progressed to Graves' ophthalmopathy. CDR3s include the opening cysteine and the closing phenylalanine or tryptophan. A D gene is named only where the DNA matches it firmly. Rows may omit the clone size; those that give it use once, few, many or a size class.

>TRBJ2-2|TRBV12-3/TRBV12-4|many|TRBD2
CASSLHLISGGTGELFF
TGTGCCAGCAGTTTACATCTTATTAGCGGGGGCACCGGGGAGCTGTTTTTT
>TRBJ2-1|TRBV9|.|.
CASSPIRDEQFF
TGTGCCAGCAGCCCGATCCGGGATGAGCAGTTCTTC
>TRBJ2-1|TRBV4-1|.|TRBD1
CASSRQGEPNNEQFF
TGCGCCAGCAGCCGGCAGGGGGAGCCGAACAATGAGCAGTTCTTC
>TRBJ1-2|TRBV7-9|few|TRBD1
CASSTEANRGQGYGYTF
TGTGCCAGCAGCACGGAGGCCAACAGGGGGCAGGGCTATGGCTACACCTTC
>TRBJ1-1|TRBV9|many|.
CASSEGVENTEAFF
TGTGCCAGCAGCGAGGGGGTTGAGAACACTGAAGCTTTCTTT
>TRBJ1-5|TRBV10-3|many|TRBD1
CAISEGRTGANQPQHF
TGTGCCATCAGTGAGGGACGGACAGGGGCCAATCAGCCCCAGCATTTT
>TRBJ2-3|TRBV6-1|many|TRBD2
CASRHRLAGGSDTQYF
TGTGCCAGCAGGCATCGACTAGCGGGGGGGTCAGATACGCAGTATTTT
>TRBJ2-7|TRBV20-1|.|TRBD1
CSARGRDRGYEQYF
TGCAGTGCTAGAGGTCGGGACAGGGGCTACGAGCAGTACTTC
>TRBJ2-2|TRBV6-1|.|TRBD1
CASSRDRESMTGELFF
TGTGCCAGCAGCCGGGACAGGGAAAGTATGACCGGGGAGCTGTTTTTT
>TRBJ2-7|TRBV20-1|few|TRBD2
CSASLPAGGYEQYF
TGCAGTGCTAGCCTCCCAGCGGGGGGGTACGAGCAGTACTTC
>TRBJ2-1|TRBV20-1|many|TRBD2
CSATLPTSGVREQFF
TGCAGTGCTACCCTACCCACTAGCGGGGTACGTGAGCAGTTCTTC
>TRBJ1-1|TRBV12-3/TRBV12-4|.|TRBD1
CASTRDSLNTEAFF
TGTGCCAGCACCCGGGACAGCTTGAACACTGAAGCTTTCTTT
>TRBJ2-2|TRBV6-1|few|TRBD1
CASSTPGQGHTGELFF
TGTGCCAGCAGTACGCCGGGACAGGGTCACACCGGGGAGCTGTTTTTT
>TRBJ1-3|TRBV12-3/TRBV12-4|.|.
CASSLRQSTSGNTIYF
TGTGCCAGCAGTCTACGACAGAGCACCTCTGGAAACACCATATATTTT
>TRBJ1-2|TRBV19|.|.
CASSPRDFDYGYTF
TGTGCCAGTAGCCCGAGGGACTTCGACTATGGCTACACCTTC
>TRBJ1-2|TRBV3-1|many|TRBD1
CASSPSDRGPIYGYTF
TGTGCCAGCAGCCCTTCGGACAGGGGGCCTATCTATGGCTACACCTTC
>TRBJ2-3|TRBV20-1|.|.
CSAISFASTTDTQYF
TGCAGTGCTATTTCCTTCGCGTCGACCACAGATACGCAGTATTTT
>TRBJ1-1|TRBV29-1|.|.
CSDGVSTEAFF
TGCAGCGATGGGGTGAGCACTGAAGCTTTCTTT
>TRBJ2-1|TRBV5-6|.|TRBD1
CASSWGQTNEQFF
TGTGCCAGCAGCTGGGGACAGACCAATGAGCAGTTCTTC
>TRBJ1-5|TRBV19|many|TRBD1
CASRRTGDNQPQHF
TGTGCCAGTAGGCGTACAGGGGATAATCAGCCCCAGCATTTT
>TRBJ1-1|TRBV2|many|.
CASSEATGRGTEAFF
TGTGCCAGCAGTGAAGCGACAGGTAGGGGCACTGAAGCTTTCTTT
>TRBJ1-1|TRBV6-1|.|TRBD1
CASRPSRGRTEAFF
TGTGCCAGCAGACCCTCCAGGGGGCGGACTGAAGCTTTCTTT
>TRBJ1-2|TRBV6-1|many|.
CASRSDSANGYTF
TGTGCCAGCAGATCGGACAGTGCAAATGGCTACACCTTC
>TRBJ2-2|TRBV4-1|.|.
CASSQLSRGHTGELFF
TGCGCCAGCAGCCAACTCTCTCGGGGCCACACCGGGGAGCTGTTTTTT
>TRBJ2-1|TRBV28|many|.
CASSSGLNYNEQFF
TGTGCCAGCAGTTCCGGACTTAACTACAATGAGCAGTTCTTC
>TRBJ2-1|TRBV20-1|many|TRBD2
CSARELAGGSHNEQFF
TGCAGTGCTAGAGAACTAGCGGGGGGTTCCCACAATGAGCAGTTCTTC
>TRBJ2-7|TRBV5-8|many|.
CASKLGTSYEQYF
TGTGCCAGCAAGTTGGGGACCTCCTACGAGCAGTACTTC
>TRBJ1-2|TRBV27|.|TRBD1
CASSLYQGDYGYTF
TGTGCCAGCAGTTTATATCAGGGGGACTATGGCTACACCTTC
>TRBJ2-1|TRBV6-2/TRBV6-3|few|.
CASSYDYNEQFF
TGTGCCAGCAGTTATGATTACAATGAGCAGTTCTTC
>TRBJ2-3|TRBV7-2|many|.
CASSLASGALTDTQYF
TGTGCCAGCAGCTTAGCTAGCGGTGCCCTCACAGATACGCAGTATTTT
>TRBJ1-2|TRBV9|few|TRBD1
CASSVMTGADYGYTF
TGTGCCAGCAGCGTAATGACAGGGGCCGACTATGGCTACACCTTC
>TRBJ1-1|TRBV5-6|.|.
CASSLAQTSMAFF
TGTGCCAGCAGCTTGGCTCAGACCTCAATGGCTTTCTTT
>TRBJ2-7|TRBV27|.|TRBD1
CASRSGTGGKYEQYF
TGTGCCAGCAGGTCCGGGACAGGGGGCAAGTACGAGCAGTACTTC
>TRBJ2-2|TRBV12-3/TRBV12-4|few|.
CASSLRGNWELFF
TGTGCCAGCAGTTTAAGGGGAAATTGGGAGCTGTTTTTT
>TRBJ1-1|TRBV5-1|many|.
CASSLEKGAGTEAFF
TGCGCCAGCAGCTTGGAGAAGGGTGCGGGCACTGAAGCTTTCTTT
>TRBJ2-5|TRBV14|.|.
CASSQDSGIQETQYF
TGTGCCAGCAGCCAAGATAGTGGAATCCAAGAGACCCAGTACTTC
>TRBJ2-5|TRBV20-1|many|TRBD1
CSAGKDRGLETQYF
TGCAGTGCTGGCAAGGACAGGGGGCTGGAGACCCAGTACTTC
>TRBJ1-1|TRBV20-1|many|.
CSASPVRASEAFF
TGCAGTGCTAGCCCGGTGAGGGCCTCTGAAGCTTTCTTT
>TRBJ1-6|TRBV18|many|TRBD1
CASSPGQGHSPLHF
TGTGCCAGCTCCCCCGGACAGGGGCATTCACCCCTCCACTTT
>TRBJ2-3|TRBV10-1|few|TRBD1
CASSVGQGSSDTQYF
TGCGCCAGCAGTGTGGGACAGGGATCGTCAGATACGCAGTATTTT
>TRBJ2-3|TRBV5-5|.|TRBD1
CASSLLGQGFTDTQYF
TGTGCCAGCAGCTTGTTGGGACAGGGATTCACAGATACGCAGTATTTT
>TRBJ1-2|TRBV19|few|TRBD1
CASSPGQGPNYGYTF
TGTGCCAGTAGTCCCGGACAGGGACCTAACTATGGCTACACCTTC
>TRBJ2-7|TRBV20-1|few|.
CSARTSQGTYEQYF
TGCAGTGCTAGGACCTCACAGGGCACCTACGAGCAGTACTTC
>TRBJ1-5|TRBV2|.|.
CASSAGSSGQPQHF
TGTGCCAGCAGTGCTGGTTCTTCAGGGCAGCCCCAGCATTTT
>TRBJ1-2|TRBV20-1|few|.
CSARDGLKANYGYTF
TGCAGTGCTCGAGACGGGTTGAAGGCTAACTATGGCTACACCTTC
>TRBJ2-5|TRBV11-2|many|.
CASSLEAGTVSETQYF
TGTGCCAGCAGCTTAGAGGCAGGGACGGTTTCAGAGACCCAGTACTTC
>TRBJ1-1|TRBV6-1|many|.
CASNWPEAFF
TGTGCCAGCAATTGGCCTGAAGCTTTCTTT
>TRBJ1-5|TRBV5-4|.|TRBD1
CASSFGGTGDQPQHF
TGTGCCAGCAGCTTTGGAGGGACAGGGGATCAGCCCCAGCATTTT
>TRBJ1-1|TRBV13|.|TRBD1
CASSLYVGTGADTEAFF
TGTGCCAGCAGCTTATATGTAGGGACAGGGGCCGACACTGAAGCTTTCTTT
>TRBJ2-6|TRBV30|many|.
CAWSKGIAGANVLTF
TGTGCCTGGAGTAAAGGCATAGCTGGGGCCAACGTCCTGACTTTC